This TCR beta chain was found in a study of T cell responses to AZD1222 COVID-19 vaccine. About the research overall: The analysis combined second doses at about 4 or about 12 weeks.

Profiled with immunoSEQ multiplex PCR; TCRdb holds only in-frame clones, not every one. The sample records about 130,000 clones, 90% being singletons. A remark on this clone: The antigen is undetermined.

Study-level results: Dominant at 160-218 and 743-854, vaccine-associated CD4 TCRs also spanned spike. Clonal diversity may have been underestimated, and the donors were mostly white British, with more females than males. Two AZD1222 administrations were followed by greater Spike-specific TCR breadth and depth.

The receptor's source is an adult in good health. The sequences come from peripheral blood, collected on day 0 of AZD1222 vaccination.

Here the CDR3 reads CASRGGMPYEQYF. CDR3 nucleotide sequence: TGTGCCAGCCGGGGGGGCATGCCCTACGAGCAGTACTTC. The chain couples TRBV7-9 to TRBJ2-7; 8 nucleotides align to TRBD2. CDR3 size: 13 residues. J lost 2 bases, V lost 8 bases, and 5 bases had no gene match. Germline CDR1 SEHNR, CDR2 FQNEAQ (reference sequence).